This entry describes one T cell receptor (beta chain). The target antigen is unknown. Amplified regions were TCR beta CDR3 sequences from RNA transcripts. First-round RT-PCR of the TCR CDR3 relied on the HTBI primer set. TCRdb fed the multiplex PCR reads into MiXCR, producing one record per CDR3 protein. Altogether a few hundred thousand distinct CDR3 sequences are present, 22% being singletons, with the ten largest covering 45% to 50%. This entry comes from a study of T cells in Graves' hyperthyroidism and ophthalmopathy. The study, taken as a whole, reports: With a median lead of roughly 6.8 months before onset, the model predicted ophthalmopathy.

Sequenced sample: blood. This receptor was obtained from a woman in her 70s with Graves' ophthalmopathy.

This CDR3 is CASSLRGPGNTEAFF. The CDR3 DNA reads TGTGCCAGCAGCTTACGGGGTCCGGGTAACACTGAAGCTTTCTTT. The chain links TRBV7-2 to TRBJ1-1; no clear D. Germline CDR1 SGHTA, CDR2 FQGNSA. With 2 bases removed from V and 2 bases from J, the gap between germline ends came to 12 bases. The CDR3 is made up of 15 amino acids.